This T cell receptor (beta chain) was observed in a study of shared clonotypes between healthy human individuals (dated by TCRdb to 2019 to 2021). Regarding the research as a whole: The cohort included a few men and a couple of women between 18 and 49 years of age. For each donor, CD4 naive and CD4 memory were each run on three plates, CD8 naive on two plates, and CD8 memory on one plate. To estimate repertoire size and how much clonotype sharing occurs between individuals, the study deeply sequenced the blood TCR repertoires of several healthy adults. To increase sequencing depth and limit assay-specific biases, TCR repertoire library preparation and sequencing were carried out by different laboratories using diverse techniques. Leukapheresis yielded between about 0.94 and 8.9 billion PBMCs per donor. What the study reported, not specific to this receptor: Sampling was limited to blood, and TCR repertoires in tissue likely differ from TCR repertoires in blood. The small number of donors limited the genetic and exposure-history diversity represented. Sharing across a few donors was observed for around 5% of naive CD4, over 3% of naive CD8, 2% to 2.5% of memory CD4, and around 0.42% of memory CD8 clonotypes. Even with the large sequencing depth, rarefaction of the sorted-subset datasets indicated that sequencing was incomplete. Pairwise subsampling indicated that sequencing depth was expected to affect the degree of clonotype sharing among donors. Estimated clonotype richness was generally larger for naive than for memory subsets. Compared with non-shared clonotypes, the clonotypes found in all four sorted-subset donors had higher generation probabilities.

Using the deep immunoSEQ assay, multiplex PCR amplified TCR CDR3 regions from genomic DNA. Extracted genomic DNA from each cell subset was distributed evenly across all wells of several immunoSEQ 96-well plates, and each plate was treated as a replicate. For sorted subsets, about 220 ng of genomic DNA, equivalent to some 30,000 T cell genomes, went into each replicate PCR. Purified libraries were measured with a Qubit 3.0 fluorometer, size-checked on a Bioanalyzer 2100, and measured again with the KAPA Library Quantification kit. Each immunoSEQ 96-well plate was sequenced on its own single-read 150-cycle Illumina NextSeq 550 flow cell. The study's own analysis went as follows. Because only junctional sequences without quality scores were contained in the immunoSEQ output, filtering matching that applied to full-length reads could not be performed. Sequences were annotated with PyIR, a Python wrapper for IgBLAST v1.9, and V/J genes and CDR3 were assigned using IMGT germline references. Reads were removed for weak V/J assignments (E-value above 1e-6), missing CDR3, stop codons, out-of-frame junctions, or ambiguous translated residues. V3J clonotypes were defined as sequences sharing the same inferred V gene, J gene, and CDR3 amino acid sequence. To compute the percentage overlap between repertoires, the number of shared unique clonotypes was divided by the size of the smaller repertoire. Richness of each repertoire was evaluated using RTK rarefaction, the Chao1 estimator, and Recon v2.1 estimates of unobserved clonotypes. Generation probabilities for all TCRbeta clonotypes obtained by the gDNA method from a handful of donors were computed using OLGA. TCRdb mirrors the immuneACCESS table, restricted to in-frame sequences. Some clones are absent from its copies; in checked studies, under half trace to an unresolved V gene, and the reason for the others is unknown. From that table come the V and J calls and clone size; the DNA was used to work out D and trimming. Here the sample has over 950,000 clones; 70% to 85% occur a single time. The leading ten clones occupy 0.7% to 0.95% of the sample.

Turning to this clone: Its recognized antigen is unknown. Base qualities are not provided; no much larger clone lies one nucleotide away. Other DNA sequences in the same sample also yield this CDR3.

The donors were healthy, HIV-negative adults with no recently reported acute infections or vaccinations. Every donor was a Caucasian adult residing in Nashville, Tennessee, USA. CD4+ T cells were enriched by magnetic negative selection; naive cells were then positively selected on CD45RA, and the negative fraction formed the memory subset. Blood was obtained by leukapheresis, after which PBMCs were separated by Ficoll-Histopaque density gradient centrifugation and cryopreserved in liquid nitrogen vapor phase. Purity and quantity of every magnetically sorted T cell population were checked by analytical flow cytometry. Genomic DNA was isolated from each sorted fraction and quantified by UV absorbance on a Nanodrop 2000c. Inclusive of the bounding cysteine and phenylalanine, the CDR3 is 15 residues long. The sequence is cut down to CDR3 DNA, 45 bases in frame from base 1. A distance of 6 bases separates the germline ends of V and J, which lose 0 bases and 0 bases respectively. According to the germline V gene, CDR1 reads SGHRS and CDR2 reads YFSETQ.

The TCR was taken from a man aged 18 to 29 in good health. Some clones in this sample may be carry-over from other donors' samples. The sequencing input was memory CD4+ T cells from PBMCs. The cell subset or site label for this specimen denotes: CD45RA-negative fraction. The chain employs TRBV5-1 and TRBJ2-2; TRBD2 is a possible D gene, resting on 5 matching bases. The bases are TGCGCCAGCAGCTTGGGACTATCGAACACCGGGGAGCTGTTTTTT. It encodes CASSLGLSNTGELFF.